This entry lists 27 T cell receptor beta chains sequenced from one sample in a study of T cells in Graves' hyperthyroidism and ophthalmopathy. Using RNA transcripts as the source, TCR beta CDR3 regions were amplified. HTBI primers were the set used in a first-round RT-PCR of the TCR CDR3. TCRdb called the multiplex PCR reads again in MiXCR, with one record for every CDR3 protein. The sample shows some 250,000 distinct CDR3 sequences, roughly 15% of them seen only once. Sequenced material: blood. The receptors were sampled from a middle-aged woman with Graves' hyperthyroidism that later progressed to Graves' ophthalmopathy.

This clonotype was seen repeatedly, ten times or more. The chain joins TRBV9 to TRBJ1-3; perhaps TRBD1 as D (5 bases). The CDR3 extends over 15 amino acids. The germline V gene encodes CDR1 SGDLS and CDR2 YYNGEE. With 3 bases removed from V and 0 bases from J, the gap between germline ends came to 10 bases. The CDR3, as DNA: TGTGCCAGCAGCGCGGGGGGTTCCTCTGGAAACACCATATATTTT. This sequence encodes CASSAGGSSGNTIYF. Combining the CDR3 with reference TRBV9 and TRBJ1-3 gives the whole variable domain DSGVTQTPKHLITATGQRVTLRCSPRSGDLSVYWYQQSLDQGLQFLIQYYNGEERAKGNILERFSAQQFPDLHSELNLSSLELGDSALYFCASSAGGSSGNTIYFGEGSWLTVV.

This clonotype was seen ten or more times. The chain links TRBV27 to TRBJ2-5; no definite D call. Germline values: CDR1 MNHEY, CDR2 SMNVEV (reference sequence). The CDR3 has 15 amino acids. Trimming pared 5 bases from V and 1 base from J, leaving 14 bases between. CDR3 sequence reads: CASSPYLSVQETQYF. In DNA, the CDR3 is TGTGCCAGCAGTCCCTACTTATCGGTCCAAGAGACCCAGTACTTC.

A remark on this clonotype: This may be a read error: a much more frequent sequence differs by one nucleotide. The chain uses TRBV7-6 and TRBJ2-2; 8 nucleotides agree with TRBD1. The CDR3 runs 15 residues. CDR1 is SGHVS and CDR2 is FNYEAQ in the germline V gene. The CDR3 here is CASSIGTGITGELLF. The CDR3 DNA reads as TGTGCCAGCAGCATAGGGACAGGAATCACCGGGGAGCTGCTTTTT.

This sequence joins TRBV18 and TRBJ2-7; D is undetermined. Trimming removed 6 bases from V and 1 base from J, with 16 bases in between. Germline V gives CDR1 KGHSH, CDR2 LQKENI. The length of the CDR3 is 15 residues. The CDR3 coding sequence is TGTGCCAGCTCGCCCGACGGACCCCTTTCCTACGAGCAGTACTTC. Amino acid sequence: CASSPDGPLSYEQYF.

This clonotype was counted at least ten times. The chain carries TRBV12-3 or TRBV12-4 and TRBJ1-1; the D gene is possibly TRBD1 (5 bases). This CDR3 is built from 14 residues. V was pared by 7 bases and J by 2 bases, with 14 bases between. CDR3: CASTWAGRNTEAFF. CDR3 coding DNA: TGTGCCAGCACCTGGGCAGGGCGAAACACTGAAGCTTTCTTT.

The rearrangement joins TRBV6-1 to TRBJ2-7; unclear D gene. The V end was cut by 6 bases, the J end by 7 bases, with 16 bases between. Per germline, CDR1 MNHNS and CDR2 SASEGT. The CDR3 sequence is 13 residues long. For the CDR3, the DNA is TGTGCCAGCAGATCCGGGCTGGTGGGAGAGCAGTACTTC. Amino acid sequence: CASRSGLVGEQYF.

This clonotype was recorded at least ten times. The genes are TRBV11-1 and TRBJ2-1, with TRBD2 matching 9 bases. Germline loops: CDR1 SGHAT, CDR2 FQDESV (reference sequence). V trimming: 3 bases; J trimming: 10 bases; junction bases outside the gene matches: 10. The CDR3 length is 15 residues. This CDR3 is CASSFASGTLREQFF. The DNA of the CDR3 is TGTGCCAGCAGCTTTGCTAGCGGGACCTTACGAGAGCAGTTCTTC.

This clonotype was seen at least ten times. The V gene is TRBV27, the J gene TRBJ1-5, with 7 bases aligning to TRBD1. Germline CDR1 is MNHEY and CDR2 is SMNVEV (reference sequence). This CDR3 is built from 13 residues. Trimming took 3 bases from V and 9 from J; bases not matched to a gene: 5. The CDR3 DNA follows: TGTGCCAGCAGTTTTACGGACAGGCGGCCCCAGCATTTT. Translated, it gives CASSFTDRRPQHF.

The sample holds many counts of this clonotype. The V call is TRBV2, the J call TRBJ2-2; 10 positions agree with TRBD2. Trimming took 6 bases from V and 4 from J; bases not matched to a gene: 2. Germline V gene data show CDR1 as SNHLY and CDR2 as FYNNEI. The CDR3 extends over 14 amino acids. The CDR3 DNA sequence: TGTGCCAGCAGAGTAGCGGGAGGCACCGGGGAGCTGTTTTTT. Protein: CASRVAGGTGELFF.

Only a few counts were recorded for this clonotype. The chain employs TRBV6-1 and TRBJ1-5, with TRBD1 as a possible D gene (5 bases). From germline, CDR1 is MNHNS and CDR2 SASEGT. This CDR3 contains 13 residues. Trimming stripped 7 bases from V and 6 bases from J, with 13 bases between. This chain's CDR3 is CASNSAGPQPQHF. The CDR3 bases are TGTGCCAGCAACTCGGCGGGACCTCAGCCCCAGCATTTT.

The gene calls are TRBV2 and TRBJ2-2; D is perhaps TRBD1 (6 bases). Germline CDR1 reads SNHLY; CDR2 reads FYNNEI. Trimming shortened V by 4 bases and J by 5 bases, and 14 bases separated the two germline ends. The CDR3 runs to 15 residues. CDR3 DNA sequence: TGTGCCAGCAGTGCTCAGGGGCTGGGGACCGGGGAGCTGTTTTTT. Translated: CASSAQGLGTGELFF.

This clonotype was seen at least ten times. The chain links TRBV14 to TRBJ1-1, with D perhaps matching TRBD1 (6 bases). V was pared by 5 bases and J by 3 bases, with 7 bases between. This CDR3 has 12 residues. CDR1 and CDR2 from the germline V gene are SGHDN and FVKESK. CDR3 protein: CASSDRYTEAFF. The DNA for the CDR3 is TGTGCCAGCAGCGACAGGTACACTGAAGCTTTCTTT.

V usage is TRBV3-1 and J usage is TRBJ2-5; 12 positions match TRBD2. The CDR3 extends over 17 amino acids. The J segment lost 5 bases and the V segment lost 1 base, leaving 8 bases of the junction unmatched. Per the germline V gene, CDR1 is LGHDT and CDR2 is YNNKEL (reference sequence). CDR3 in DNA: TGTGCCAGCAGCCAAGGGAGGCTAGCGGGAGGGTTGGAGACCCAGTACTTC. This translates into CASSQGRLAGGLETQYF.

This clonotype was counted a few times. A read error may explain this, as a much larger clone is one base away. This chain joins TRBV12-3 or TRBV12-4 and TRBJ2-2; weak D call: TRBD1 (5 bases). The CDR3 has 15 residues. CDR3 DNA: TGTACCAGCAGTCCTACGTACAGGACCACCGGGGAGCTGTTTTTT. Its translation is CTSSPTYRTTGELFF.

This clonotype was counted between two and nine times. This CDR3 is CASSYSVLAGGPVGDTQYF. CDR3 DNA: TGTGCCAGCAGTTACTCAGTGCTAGCGGGAGGGCCGGTTGGGGATACGCAGTATTTT. The chain couples TRBV6-5 to TRBJ2-3, with TRBD2 matching 12 bases. J was trimmed by 6 bases and V by 0 bases; bases with no gene match: 13. This CDR3 spans 19 amino acids. Germline V gene sequence: CDR1 MNHEY, CDR2 SVGAGI.

This clonotype was detected many times. The V and J genes are TRBV28 and TRBJ2-1, with TRBD2 matching over 11 bases. CDR1 MDHEN and CDR2 SYDVKM come from the germline V gene. The CDR3 extends over 15 amino acids. V gave up 2 bases and J gave up 6 bases; unmatched junction bases: 3. Written as DNA, the CDR3 is TGTGCCAGCAGTTTAGTAGCGGGAGGGTTCAATGAGCAGTTCTTC. Residues: CASSLVAGGFNEQFF.

V gene TRBV20-1 combines with J gene TRBJ1-1, with 8 bases matching TRBD1. Germline values: CDR1 DFQATT, CDR2 SNEGSKA (reference sequence). The CDR3 covers 12 residues. Trimming removed 0 bases from V and 14 bases from J; junction bases left unmatched: 8. Written as DNA, the CDR3 is TGCAGTGCTAGAGACCCCGACAGGGGTATCTTCTTT. Protein product: CSARDPDRGIFF.

This chain joins TRBV9 and TRBJ2-1, with D possibly matching TRBD2 (5 bases). The CDR3 spans 15 residues. V lost 5 bases and J lost 5, with 17 bases in between. Per the germline V gene, CDR1 is SGDLS and CDR2 is YYNGEE. DNA for the CDR3: TGTGCCAGCAGTAAGAGGACGGACTTCAACAATGAGCAGTTCTTC. Translating it yields CASSKRTDFNNEQFF.

In this sample, this clonotype turned up many times. J is TRBJ2-7 and V is TRBV6-1; D remains unclear. From germline, CDR1 is MNHNS and CDR2 SASEGT. This CDR3 region has 13 residues. The V gene lost 4 bases and the J gene lost 3 bases, with 10 bases spanning the gap. As DNA, the CDR3 is TGTGCCAGCAGTGGGATAGGGATCTACGAGCAGTACTTC. This codes for CASSGIGIYEQYF.

There are many counts of this clonotype. The chain links TRBV28 to TRBJ1-2, with a tentative D call TRBD1 (5 bases). The CDR3 has 12 amino acids. Germline V gene data show CDR1 as MDHEN and CDR2 as SYDVKM. Trimming stripped 5 bases from V and 8 bases from J, with 12 bases between. CDR3 nucleotide sequence: TGTGCCAGCAGTCCTAAGGGACTCGGCTACACCTTC. It codes for CASSPKGLGYTF.

V gene TRBV6-1 combines with J gene TRBJ2-2; the D gene is possibly TRBD2 (6 bases). CDR1 MNHNS and CDR2 SASEGT come from the germline V gene. CDR3 length equals 15 residues. V lost 6 bases and J 5 bases, leaving 16 bases between the germline ends. This chain's CDR3 is CASSVISGGTGELFF. The CDR3 region has the DNA TGTGCCAGCAGCGTCATAAGCGGAGGGACCGGGGAGCTGTTTTTT.

This clonotype was counted a few times. The chain joins TRBV11-2 to TRBJ2-5; D is undetermined. Germline assignment: CDR1 SGHAT and CDR2 FQNNGV. The CDR3 sequence is 11 residues long. The germline V and J ends were trimmed by 7 bases and 2 bases, with 5 bases remaining between them. The chain's CDR3 is CASKDQETQYF. CDR3 DNA sequence: TGTGCCAGCAAGGATCAAGAGACCCAGTACTTC.

The sample holds many counts of this clonotype. J is TRBJ2-7 and V is TRBV15; 7 nucleotides line up with TRBD2. V shed 1 base, J shed 1 base, and the junction held 13 bases outside the gene matches. The CDR3 totals 18 residues. Germline V gene lookup returns CDR1 LNHNV and CDR2 YYDKDF (reference sequence). The CDR3 loop reads CATSRAKGGSRNSYEQYF. CDR3 nucleotides: TGTGCCACCAGCAGAGCGAAGGGCGGGAGCAGGAATTCCTACGAGCAGTACTTC.

This clonotype was counted many times. The chain has TRBV12-3 or TRBV12-4 and TRBJ2-1, with D possibly TRBD2 on 6 matching bases. With 3 bases removed from V and 4 bases from J, the gap between germline ends came to 10 bases. CDR3 length: 14 residues. DNA of the CDR3: TGTGCCAGCAGTTTTGGGACTCTATACAATGAGCAGTTCTTC. Its protein product is CASSFGTLYNEQFF.

This clonotype was counted only a few times. The chain carries TRBV19 and TRBJ2-1; D is perhaps TRBD2 (5 bases). CDR1 is LNHDA, CDR2 SQIVND, per germline (reference sequence). V dropped 0 bases and J dropped 7 bases, with 7 bases sitting between them. There are 13 residues in the CDR3. The CDR3, as DNA: TGTGCCAGTAGTATAGATAGAGGGAATGAGCAGTTCTTC. This encodes CASSIDRGNEQFF.

V usage is TRBV28 and J usage is TRBJ2-5; 14 bases match TRBD2. Looked up from germline, CDR1 is MDHEN and CDR2 is SYDVKM. Trimming took 2 bases from V and 4 from J; bases not matched to a gene: 3. This CDR3 is 16 amino acids long. DNA of the CDR3: TGTGCCAGCAGTTTACTCGGACTAGCGGGAGGAGAGACCCAGTACTTC. This gives the protein CASSLLGLAGGETQYF.

In regard to this clonotype: Being one base from a much bigger clone, this may be a read error. The V gene is TRBV20-1, the J gene TRBJ2-3, with D perhaps TRBD2 (7 bases). The CDR3 runs 15 residues. V was clipped by 6 bases and J by 4 bases, with 20 bases between them. Germline V lookup: CDR1 DFQATT, CDR2 SNEGSKA (reference sequence). This CDR3 is CSAPGGQRSADTQYF. The CDR3 bases are TGCAGTGCCCCCGGGGGGCAGCGCAGCGCAGATACGCAGTATTTT.